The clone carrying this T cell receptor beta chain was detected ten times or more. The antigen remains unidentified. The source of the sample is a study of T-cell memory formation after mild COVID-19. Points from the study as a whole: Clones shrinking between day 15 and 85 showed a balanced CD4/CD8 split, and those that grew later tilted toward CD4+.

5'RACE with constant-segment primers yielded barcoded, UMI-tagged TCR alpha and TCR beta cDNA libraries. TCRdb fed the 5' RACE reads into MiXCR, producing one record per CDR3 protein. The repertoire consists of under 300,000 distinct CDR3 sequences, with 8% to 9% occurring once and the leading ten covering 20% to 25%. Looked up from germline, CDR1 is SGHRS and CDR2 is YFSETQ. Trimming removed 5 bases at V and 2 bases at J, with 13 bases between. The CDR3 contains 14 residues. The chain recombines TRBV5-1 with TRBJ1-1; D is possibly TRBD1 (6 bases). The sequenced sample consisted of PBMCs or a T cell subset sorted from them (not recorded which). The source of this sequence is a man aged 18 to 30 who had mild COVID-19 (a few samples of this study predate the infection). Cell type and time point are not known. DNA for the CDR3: TGCGCCAGCAGAATTACAGGGCCTAACACTGAAGCTTTCTTT. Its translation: CASRITGPNTEAFF.